This T cell receptor beta chain was retrieved from a study of long-term antiretroviral therapy in people with HIV (dated 2022 in TCRdb). In terms of the full investigation: Collection of the earliest samples took place about a decade ahead of the 2015 WHO recommendation for immediate ART, at a time when ART was typically delayed until CD4 counts fell. A retrospective serial study tested whether ART initiation and durable HIV suppression were associated with changes in peripheral blood TRB repertoire composition and diversity. A total of under 250 cryopreserved PBMC samples were contributed to the cohort by 30 adults with confirmed HIV infection, with samples collected serially over a mean of approximately six years (range 1-12). Among the 30 to 35 participants with HIV, fewer than twelve were female. No cross-contamination during QIAcube processing was seen in test extractions of a monoclonal T-cell line run alongside a few dozen polyclonal samples. The paper as a whole reports these results and caveats: Inferences about post-ART repertoire changes are limited because no data were available on ART adherence, viral resistance or therapy changes. Starting ART was linked to a significant rise in TRB diversity, yet even after long-term ART the diversity remained significantly lower than in transplant donor controls. Because pre-ART samples had limited cell numbers, unsorted PBMC were profiled rather than sorted CD4+ and CD8+ T cells. Since PBMC availability was limited, sequencing covered only the TCR beta chain, with no alpha chain pairing. The samples span the years 2004 to 2017, and the ART regimens used may be less effective than current regimens. Narrower CDR3 length ranges were observed in HIV repertoires than in controls, and an antigen-experienced repertoire with only a slight naive shift after ART was suggested by the network structure. The repertoire was dominated across all time points by expanded TRB clones identified before ART initiation, although this dominance was seen to fluctuate and to decrease in many PLHIV after ART.

To be included, a participant needed at least one PBMC sample from before ART initiation plus at least two post-ART samples. Every participant with HIV received treatment in the United States of America. Before DNA extraction, cryopreserved samples of 1-10 million PBMC were thawed and then washed. At the time of the earliest PBMC sample, participants with HIV were aged between roughly 23 and 60 years. Each participant contributed PBMC samples from 1-4 timepoints before ART initiation and 2-8 timepoints after ART initiation, with a median of 7 samples. For every participant, serial HIV viral load, CD4+ T-cell count, ART history and demographic data were obtained. A Qiagen kit on a QIAcube was used to extract genomic DNA from unsorted PBMC, with samples processed in batches of 12. A note on this clone: What this receptor recognizes is not known. Base qualities are not provided; no much larger clone lies one nucleotide away.

Sequencing of the TRB variable region was done with the immunoSEQ hsTCRB v3.0 assay at survey level resolution. The target sequencing depth for TRB was about 40,000-50,000 T-cell genomes per sample. TRB libraries were pooled and sequenced on an Illumina MiSeq using a v3 150-cycle kit. The source study handled its data this way. Repertoire analysis was performed in R inside a reproducible Nextflow workflow that covered QC, data transformation and analysis. LymphoSeq2, an R package for exploring AIRR-Seq data, was used to implement custom analyses. After excluding a handful of samples that yielded fewer than 5000 total TRB sequences, approximately 170 HIV repertoires remained for analysis. Among the roughly 190 retained HIV repertoires, about 57 were collected before ART initiation and 129 after ART initiation. Repertoires were downsampled to 5000 TRB nucleotide sequences, and summary statistics were averaged over 100 downsampling iterations. Only TRB sequences with CDR3 regions of at least seven amino acids were retained for analysis. Diversity was assessed using a clonality score derived from Shannon entropy and using the Gini coefficient. In the repertoire networks, any two of the top 5000 CDR3 amino acid sequences were linked whenever the two sequences differed by an edit distance of one. For TRB CDR3 amino acid sequences, antigen specificity groups and MHC restriction were predicted with GLIPH2. To flag known CMV, EBV, HIV or tissue antigen associations, CDR3 amino acid sequences were matched against VDJdb and McPAS-TCR. Pre-ART, post-ART and control groups were compared with Wilcoxon signed-rank tests and Holm-Bonferroni correction. Sourced from immuneACCESS, this table was stored by TCRdb with only in-frame sequences that have V and J called. A share of the clones is absent; for the studies checked, an unresolved V gene accounts for under half, and the remainder has no known explanation. The DNA gave D and trimming, while V, J and clone size come from that table. This sample gives about 28,000 clones in total; around 83% of them show up just once. The ten largest make up 4.8% of the sample.

The V and J ends are trimmed by 0 bases and 7 bases, leaving 16 bases between them. The CDR3 covers 15 residues, taking in both the cysteine and the phenylalanine. The retained sequence is limited to the CDR3, 45 bases, with the frame set at the first base. Taken from the germline V gene, the CDR1 and CDR2 loops are SGHRS and YFSETQ. The source of this sequence is a woman in her 30s with HIV. The chain is assembled from TRBV5-1 and TRBJ2-5; matching of 6 bases hints at TRBD1 as the D gene. The sequenced sample was unsorted PBMCs, obtained 0.8 years after starting antiretroviral therapy. Read as DNA, the sequence is TGCGCCAGCAGCTTGGCCCAGGGGCCACCGGGGACCCAGTACTTC. This codes for CASSLAQGPPGTQYF.